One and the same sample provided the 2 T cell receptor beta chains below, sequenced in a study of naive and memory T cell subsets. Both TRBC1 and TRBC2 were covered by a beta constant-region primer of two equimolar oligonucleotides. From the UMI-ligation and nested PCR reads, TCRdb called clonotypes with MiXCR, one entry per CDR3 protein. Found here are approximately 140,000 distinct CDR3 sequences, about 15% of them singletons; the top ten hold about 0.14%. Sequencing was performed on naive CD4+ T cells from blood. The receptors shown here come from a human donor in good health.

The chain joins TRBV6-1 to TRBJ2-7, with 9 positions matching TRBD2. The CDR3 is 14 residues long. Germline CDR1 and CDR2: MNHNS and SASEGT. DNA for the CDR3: TGTGCTATTAGTGGCGGGAGGGCCGCCTACGAGCAGTACTTC. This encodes CAISGGRAAYEQYF.

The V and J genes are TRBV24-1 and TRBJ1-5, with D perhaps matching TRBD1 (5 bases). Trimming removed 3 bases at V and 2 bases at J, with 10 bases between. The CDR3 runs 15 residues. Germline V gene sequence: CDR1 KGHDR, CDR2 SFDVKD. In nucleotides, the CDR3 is TGTGCCACCAGTGATACGGGGGGAGGCAATCAGCCCCAGCATTTT. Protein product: CATSDTGGGNQPQHF.